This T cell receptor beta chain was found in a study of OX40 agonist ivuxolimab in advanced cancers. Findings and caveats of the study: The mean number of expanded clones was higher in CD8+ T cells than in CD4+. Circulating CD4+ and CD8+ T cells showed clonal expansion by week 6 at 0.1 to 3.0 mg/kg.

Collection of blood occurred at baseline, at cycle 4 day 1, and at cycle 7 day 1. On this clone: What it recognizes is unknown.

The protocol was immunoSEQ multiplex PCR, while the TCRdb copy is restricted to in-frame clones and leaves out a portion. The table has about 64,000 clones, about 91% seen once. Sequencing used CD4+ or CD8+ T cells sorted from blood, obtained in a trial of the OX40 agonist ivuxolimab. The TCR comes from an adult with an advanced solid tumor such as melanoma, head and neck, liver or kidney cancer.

Here the CDR3 reads CASSRGFGNTIYF. CDR3 DNA: TGTGCCAGCAGCAGGGGGTTCGGAAACACCATATATTTT. V and J are TRBV9 and TRBJ1-3; tentatively, D is TRBD1 (6 bases). Germline CDR1 reads SGDLS; CDR2 reads YYNGEE. The length of the CDR3 is 13 residues. Between the trimmed V and J ends, which lost 4 bases and 4 bases, there was a span of 9 bases.